This record concerns one T cell receptor (beta chain) sequence. From germline, CDR1 is GTSNPN and CDR2 SVGIG (reference sequence). Trimming removed 5 bases at V and 6 bases at J, with 14 bases between. The CDR3 has 13 amino acids. This specimen comes from a study of blood T cell repertoires in COVID-19. TCRdb keeps only in-frame clones here, not all; method: immunoSEQ multiplex PCR. The sample holds over 350,000 clones, about 89% seen once. The specimen sequenced was PBMCs or T cells enriched from blood (not recorded which). The TCR sequence derives from a woman in her thirties or forties who had been exposed to COVID-19. J is TRBJ1-3 and V is TRBV30, with a tentative D call TRBD1 (5 bases). The DNA for the CDR3 is TGTGCCTGGGCAGGGAATTGGGAAAACACCATATATTTT. Translation: CAWAGNWENTIYF. The variable domain in full, completed from reference TRBV30 and TRBJ1-3, reads SQTIHQWPATLVQPVGSPLSLECTVEGTSNPNLYWYRQAAGRGLQLLFYSVGIGQISSEVPQNLSASRPQDRQFILSSKKLLLSDSGFYLCAWAGNWENTIYFGEGSWLTVV.